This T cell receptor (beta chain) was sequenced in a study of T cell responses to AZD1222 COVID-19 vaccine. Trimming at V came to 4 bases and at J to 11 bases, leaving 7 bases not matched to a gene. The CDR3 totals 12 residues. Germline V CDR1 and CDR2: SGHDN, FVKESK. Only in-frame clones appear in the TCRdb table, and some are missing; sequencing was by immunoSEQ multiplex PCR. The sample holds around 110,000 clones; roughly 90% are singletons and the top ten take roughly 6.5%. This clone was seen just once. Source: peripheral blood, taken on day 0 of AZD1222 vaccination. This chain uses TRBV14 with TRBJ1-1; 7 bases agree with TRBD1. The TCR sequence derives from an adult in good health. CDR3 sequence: CASSLRTGGAFF. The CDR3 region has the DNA TGTGCCAGCAGCCTTAGGACAGGCGGGGCTTTCTTT. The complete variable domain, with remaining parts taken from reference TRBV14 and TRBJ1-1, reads EAGVTQFPSHSVIEKGQTVTLRCDPISGHDNLYWYRRVMGKEIKFLLHFVKESKQDESGMPNNRFLAERTGGTYSTLKVQPAELEDSGVYFCASSLRTGGAFFGQGTRLTVV.